This T cell receptor beta chain is drawn from a study of identical twins. Study-level points and caveats: Conclusions were based on cross-sectional statistical analysis, without following the same donors. Abundant cord blood beta clonotypes carried fewer insertions; memory repertoires showed none.

Healthy Caucasians made up all donors. Notes on this clonotype: Its antigen is unknown.

Template switching created a universal primer site, and the cDNA included unique molecular identifiers. TCRdb passed the 5' RACE reads through MiXCR, listing each CDR3 protein once. The sample includes more than 350,000 distinct CDR3 sequences, 7% to 9.5% of them seen just once. Sequencing was carried out using naive T cells sorted from blood. The TCR was taken from a woman between 50 and 59 years old in good health.

CDR3 sequence (DNA): TGTGCCAGCAGCAAAACAGGGATTTTGGTGGAGACCCAGTACTTC. This gives the protein CASSKTGILVETQYF. The chain employs TRBV11-3 and TRBJ2-5; the D gene is possibly TRBD1 (6 bases). This CDR3 spans 15 amino acids. The germline V gene has CDR1 SGHNT and CDR2 YENEEA. With 5 bases removed from V and 5 bases from J, the gap between germline ends came to 18 bases.